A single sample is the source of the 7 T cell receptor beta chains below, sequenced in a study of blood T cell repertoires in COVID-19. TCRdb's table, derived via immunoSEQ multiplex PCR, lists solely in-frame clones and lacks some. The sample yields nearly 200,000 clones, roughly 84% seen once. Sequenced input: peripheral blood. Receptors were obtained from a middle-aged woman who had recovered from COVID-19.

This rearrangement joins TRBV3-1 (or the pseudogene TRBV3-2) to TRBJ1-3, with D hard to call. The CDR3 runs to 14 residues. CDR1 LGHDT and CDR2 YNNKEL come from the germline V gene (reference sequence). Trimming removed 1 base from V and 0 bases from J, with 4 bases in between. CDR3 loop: CASSQGHSGNTIYF. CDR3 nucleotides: TGTGCCAGCAGCCAAGGTCACTCTGGAAACACCATATATTTT.

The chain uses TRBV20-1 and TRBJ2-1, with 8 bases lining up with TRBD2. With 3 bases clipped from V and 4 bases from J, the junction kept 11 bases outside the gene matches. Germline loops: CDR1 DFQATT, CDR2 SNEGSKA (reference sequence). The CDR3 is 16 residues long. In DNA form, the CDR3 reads TGCAGTGCTAGTTTCAATCCGAGCGGGGGTTACAATGAGCAGTTCTTC. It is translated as CSASFNPSGGYNEQFF.

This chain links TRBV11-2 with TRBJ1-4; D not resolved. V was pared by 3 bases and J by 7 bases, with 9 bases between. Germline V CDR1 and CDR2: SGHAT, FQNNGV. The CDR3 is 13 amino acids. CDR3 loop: CASSFTAGEKLFF. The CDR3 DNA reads TGTGCCAGCAGCTTTACAGCTGGTGAAAAACTGTTTTTT. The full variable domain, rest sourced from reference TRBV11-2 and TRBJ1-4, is EAGVAQSPRYKIIEKRQSVAFWCNPISGHATLYWYQQILGQGPKLLIQFQNNGVVDDSQLPKDRFSAERLKGVDSTLKIQPAKLEDSAVYLCASSFTAGEKLFFGSGTQLSVL.

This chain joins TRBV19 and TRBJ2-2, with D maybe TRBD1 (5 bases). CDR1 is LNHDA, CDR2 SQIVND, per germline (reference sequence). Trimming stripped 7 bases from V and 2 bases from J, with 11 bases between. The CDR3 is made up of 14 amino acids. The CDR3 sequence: CASTSRVNTGELFF. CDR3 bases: TGTGCCAGTACATCCAGGGTTAACACCGGGGAGCTGTTTTTT.

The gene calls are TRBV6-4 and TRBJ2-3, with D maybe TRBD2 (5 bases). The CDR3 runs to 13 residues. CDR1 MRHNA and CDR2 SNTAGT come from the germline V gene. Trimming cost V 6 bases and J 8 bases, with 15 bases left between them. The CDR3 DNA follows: TGTGCCAGCAGCCCCGGGGAGTCCACTACGCAGTATTTT. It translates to CASSPGESTTQYF.

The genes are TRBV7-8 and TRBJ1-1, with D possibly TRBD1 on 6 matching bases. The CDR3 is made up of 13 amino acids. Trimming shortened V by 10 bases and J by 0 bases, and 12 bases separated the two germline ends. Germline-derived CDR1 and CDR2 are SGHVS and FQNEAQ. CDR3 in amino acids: CATAGQLNTEAFF. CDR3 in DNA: TGTGCCACAGCAGGACAGTTGAACACTGAAGCTTTCTTT.

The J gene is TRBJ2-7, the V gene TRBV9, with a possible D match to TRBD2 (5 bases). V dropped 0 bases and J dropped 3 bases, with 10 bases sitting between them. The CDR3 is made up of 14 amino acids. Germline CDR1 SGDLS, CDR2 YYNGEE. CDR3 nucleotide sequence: TGTGCCAGCAGCGTAGCTTGGGCGGGCTACGAGCAGTACTTC. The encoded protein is CASSVAWAGYEQYF.